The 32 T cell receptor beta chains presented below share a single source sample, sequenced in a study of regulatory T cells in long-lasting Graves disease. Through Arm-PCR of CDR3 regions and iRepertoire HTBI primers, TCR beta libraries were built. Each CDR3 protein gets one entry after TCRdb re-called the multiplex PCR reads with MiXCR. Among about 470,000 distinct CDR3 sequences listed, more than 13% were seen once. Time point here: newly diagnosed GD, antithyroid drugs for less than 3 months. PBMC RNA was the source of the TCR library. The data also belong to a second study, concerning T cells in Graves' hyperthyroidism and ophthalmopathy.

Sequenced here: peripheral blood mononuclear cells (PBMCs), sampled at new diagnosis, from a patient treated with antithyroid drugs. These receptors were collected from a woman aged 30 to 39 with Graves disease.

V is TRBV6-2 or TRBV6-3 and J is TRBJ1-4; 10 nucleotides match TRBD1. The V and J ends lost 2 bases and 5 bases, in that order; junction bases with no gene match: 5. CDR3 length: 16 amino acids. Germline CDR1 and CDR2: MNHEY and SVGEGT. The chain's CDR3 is CASSYTGQGGNEKLFF. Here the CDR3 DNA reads TGTGCCAGCAGTTACACCGGACAGGGGGGCAATGAAAAACTGTTTTTT.

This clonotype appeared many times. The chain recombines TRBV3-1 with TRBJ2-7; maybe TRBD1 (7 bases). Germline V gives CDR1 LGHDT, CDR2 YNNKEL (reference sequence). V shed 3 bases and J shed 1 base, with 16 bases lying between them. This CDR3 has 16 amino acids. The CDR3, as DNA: TGTGCCAGCAGCCAGATCCGACAGGGAGGTTCCTACGAGCAGTACTTC. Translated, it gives CASSQIRQGGSYEQYF.

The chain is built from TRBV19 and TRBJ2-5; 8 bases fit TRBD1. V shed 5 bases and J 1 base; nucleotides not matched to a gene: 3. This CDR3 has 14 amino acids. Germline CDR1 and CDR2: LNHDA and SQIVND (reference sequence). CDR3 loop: CASSSTGGQETQYF. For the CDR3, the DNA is TGTGCCAGTAGTTCCACAGGGGGCCAAGAGACCCAGTACTTC.

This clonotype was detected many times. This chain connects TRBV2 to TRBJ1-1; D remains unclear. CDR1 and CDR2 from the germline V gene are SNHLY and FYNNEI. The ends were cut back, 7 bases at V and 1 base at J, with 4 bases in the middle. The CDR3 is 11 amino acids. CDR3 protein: CASNENTEAFF. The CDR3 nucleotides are TGTGCCAGCAACGAGAACACTGAAGCTTTCTTT.

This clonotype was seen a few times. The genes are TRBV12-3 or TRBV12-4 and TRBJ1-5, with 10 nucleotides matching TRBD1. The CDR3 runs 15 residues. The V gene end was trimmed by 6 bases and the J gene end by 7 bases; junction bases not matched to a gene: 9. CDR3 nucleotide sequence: TGTGCCAGCAGGTACGGGACAGGGGAGCGGCAGCCCCAGCATTTT. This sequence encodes CASRYGTGERQPQHF.

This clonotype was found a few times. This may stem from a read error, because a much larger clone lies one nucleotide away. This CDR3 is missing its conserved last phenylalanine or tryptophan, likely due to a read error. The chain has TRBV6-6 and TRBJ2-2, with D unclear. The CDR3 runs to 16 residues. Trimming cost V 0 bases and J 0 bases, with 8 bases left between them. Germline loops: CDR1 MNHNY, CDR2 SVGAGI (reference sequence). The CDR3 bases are TGTGCCAGCAGTTACTCGTCCAGTTCGAACACCGGGGAGCTGTTTTGT. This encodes CASSYSSSSNTGELFC.

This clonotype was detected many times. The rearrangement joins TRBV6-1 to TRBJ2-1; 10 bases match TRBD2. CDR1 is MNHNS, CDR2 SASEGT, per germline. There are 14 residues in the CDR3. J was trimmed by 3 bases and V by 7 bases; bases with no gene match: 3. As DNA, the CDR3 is TGTGCCAGCATTTTAGCGGGAGGCTACAATGAGCAGTTCTTC. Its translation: CASILAGGYNEQFF.

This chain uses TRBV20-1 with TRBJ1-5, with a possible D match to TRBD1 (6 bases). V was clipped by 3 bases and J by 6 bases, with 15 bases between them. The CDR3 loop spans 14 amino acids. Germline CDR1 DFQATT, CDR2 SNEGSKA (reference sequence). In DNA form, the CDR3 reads TGCAGTGCTAGCCTCAGGGGAATTGCTCAGCCCCAGCATTTT. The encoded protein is CSASLRGIAQPQHF.

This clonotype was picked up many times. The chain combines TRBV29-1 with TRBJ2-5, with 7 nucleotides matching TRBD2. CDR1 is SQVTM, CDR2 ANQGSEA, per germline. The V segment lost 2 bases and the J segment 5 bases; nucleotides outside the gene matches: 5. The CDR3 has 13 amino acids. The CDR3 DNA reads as TGCAGCGTTGAAAGAGGTAGCGGGGAGACCCAGTACTTC. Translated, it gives CSVERGSGETQYF. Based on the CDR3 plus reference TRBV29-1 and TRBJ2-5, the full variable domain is SAVISQKPSRDICQRGTSLTIQCQVDSQVTMMFWYRQQPGQSLTLIATANQGSEATYESGFVIDKFPISRPNLTFSTLTVSNMSPEDSSIYLCSVERGSGETQYFGPGTRLLVL.

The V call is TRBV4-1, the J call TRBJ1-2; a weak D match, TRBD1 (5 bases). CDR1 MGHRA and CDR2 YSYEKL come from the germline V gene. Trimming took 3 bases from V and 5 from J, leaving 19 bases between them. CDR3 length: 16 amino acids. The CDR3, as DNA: TGCGCCAGCAGCCAGCGGCAGGGCCAGACGTTTTATGGCTACACCTTC. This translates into CASSQRQGQTFYGYTF.

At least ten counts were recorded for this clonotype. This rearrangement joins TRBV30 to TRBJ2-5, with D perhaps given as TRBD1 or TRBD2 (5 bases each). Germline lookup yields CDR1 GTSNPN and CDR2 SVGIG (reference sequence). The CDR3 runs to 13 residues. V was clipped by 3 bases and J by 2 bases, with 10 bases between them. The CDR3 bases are TGTGCCTGGAGCACGGGGCCGCAAGAGACCCAGTACTTC. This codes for CAWSTGPQETQYF.

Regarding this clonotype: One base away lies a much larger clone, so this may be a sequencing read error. The DNA for the CDR3 is TGTGCCAGCAGTTTCTCCGGGGGCAGGGTCCACGAGCAGTACTTC. This gives the protein CASSFSGGRVHEQYF. The chain has TRBV12-3 or TRBV12-4 and TRBJ2-7; D might be TRBD1 or TRBD2, each matching 6 bases. There are 15 residues in the CDR3. V gave up 3 bases and J gave up 5 bases, with 17 bases separating them.

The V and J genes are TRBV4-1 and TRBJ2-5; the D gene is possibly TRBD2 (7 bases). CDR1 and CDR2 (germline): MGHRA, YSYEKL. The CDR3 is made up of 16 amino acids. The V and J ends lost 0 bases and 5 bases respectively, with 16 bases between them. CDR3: CASSQDLRGASETQYF. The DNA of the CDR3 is TGCGCCAGCAGCCAAGATCTTCGGGGGGCTAGTGAGACCCAGTACTTC.

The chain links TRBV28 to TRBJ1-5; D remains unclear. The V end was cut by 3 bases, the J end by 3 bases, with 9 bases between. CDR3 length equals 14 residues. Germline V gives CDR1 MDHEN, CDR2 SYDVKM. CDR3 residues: CASSLAATNQPQHF. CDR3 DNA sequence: TGTGCCAGCAGTTTGGCCGCTACCAATCAGCCCCAGCATTTT.

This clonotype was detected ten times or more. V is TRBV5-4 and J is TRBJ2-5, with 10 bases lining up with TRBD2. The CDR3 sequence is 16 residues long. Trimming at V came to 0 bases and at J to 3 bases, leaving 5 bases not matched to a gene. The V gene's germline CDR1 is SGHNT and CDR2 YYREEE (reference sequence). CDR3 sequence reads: CASSLEGTSEEETQYF. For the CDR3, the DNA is TGTGCCAGCAGCTTGGAAGGGACTAGCGAGGAAGAGACCCAGTACTTC.

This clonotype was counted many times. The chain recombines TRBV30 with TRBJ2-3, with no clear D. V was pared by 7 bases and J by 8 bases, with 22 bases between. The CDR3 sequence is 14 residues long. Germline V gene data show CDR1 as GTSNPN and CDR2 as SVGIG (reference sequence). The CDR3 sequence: CASSGSDLAPTQYF. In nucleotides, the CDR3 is TGTGCCTCCTCCGGGTCCGATCTCGCCCCTACGCAGTATTTT. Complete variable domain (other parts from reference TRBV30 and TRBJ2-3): SQTIHQWPATLVQPVGSPLSLECTVEGTSNPNLYWYRQAAGRGLQLLFYSVGIGQISSEVPQNLSASRPQDRQFILSSKKLLLSDSGFYLCASSGSDLAPTQYFGPGTRLTVL.

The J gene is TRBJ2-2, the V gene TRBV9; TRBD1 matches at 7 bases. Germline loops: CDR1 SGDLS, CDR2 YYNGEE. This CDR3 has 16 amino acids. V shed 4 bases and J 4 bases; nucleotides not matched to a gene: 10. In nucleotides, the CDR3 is TGTGCCAGCAGCCCGTCGACAGGGTGGAGCACCGGGGAGCTGTTTTTT. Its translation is CASSPSTGWSTGELFF.

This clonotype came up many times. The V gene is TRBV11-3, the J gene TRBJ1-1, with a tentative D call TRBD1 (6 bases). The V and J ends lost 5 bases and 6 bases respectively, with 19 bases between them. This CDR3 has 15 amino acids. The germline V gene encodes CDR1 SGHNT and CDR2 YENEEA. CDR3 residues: CASSTPKGDLAEAFF. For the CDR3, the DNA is TGTGCCAGCAGCACACCTAAGGGGGACTTGGCTGAAGCTTTCTTT.

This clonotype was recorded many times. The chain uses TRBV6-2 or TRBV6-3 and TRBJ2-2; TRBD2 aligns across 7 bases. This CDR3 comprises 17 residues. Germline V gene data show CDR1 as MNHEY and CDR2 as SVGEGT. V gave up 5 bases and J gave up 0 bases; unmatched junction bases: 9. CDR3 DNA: TGTGCCAGCAGTGTGATCCAGCGGGGCTCGAACACCGGGGAGCTGTTTTTT. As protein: CASSVIQRGSNTGELFF.

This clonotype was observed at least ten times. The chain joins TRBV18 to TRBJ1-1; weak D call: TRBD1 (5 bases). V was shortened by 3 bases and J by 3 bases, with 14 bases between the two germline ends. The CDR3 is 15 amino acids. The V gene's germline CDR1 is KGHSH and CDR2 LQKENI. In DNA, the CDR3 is TGTGCCAGCTCACCTGGAGGGGACGCGTACACTGAAGCTTTCTTT. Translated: CASSPGGDAYTEAFF.

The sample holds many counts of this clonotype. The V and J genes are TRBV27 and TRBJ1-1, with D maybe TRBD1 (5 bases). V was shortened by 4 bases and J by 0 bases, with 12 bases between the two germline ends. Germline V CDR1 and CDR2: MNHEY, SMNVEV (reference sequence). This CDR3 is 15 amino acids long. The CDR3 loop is CASSSWTSMNTEAFF. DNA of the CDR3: TGTGCCAGCAGTTCCTGGACATCCATGAACACTGAAGCTTTCTTT.

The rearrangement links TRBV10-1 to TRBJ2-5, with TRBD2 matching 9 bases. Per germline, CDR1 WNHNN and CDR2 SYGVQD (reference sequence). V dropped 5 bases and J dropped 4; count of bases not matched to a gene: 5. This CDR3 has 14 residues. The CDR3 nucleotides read TGCGCCAGCAGTCGCGGGAGGGCCGGAGAGACCCAGTACTTC. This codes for CASSRGRAGETQYF.

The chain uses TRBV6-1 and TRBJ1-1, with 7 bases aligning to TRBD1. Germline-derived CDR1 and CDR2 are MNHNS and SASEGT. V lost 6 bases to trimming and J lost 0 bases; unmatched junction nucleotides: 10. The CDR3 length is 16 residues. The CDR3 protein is CASSQGGAAMNTEAFF. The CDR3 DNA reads TGTGCCAGCAGCCAGGGGGGGGCGGCAATGAACACTGAAGCTTTCTTT.

CDR3 coding DNA: TGCAGTGCTAGAGGATTGACTAGCGGGACGAACACCGGGGAGCTGTTTTTT. Its translation: CSARGLTSGTNTGELFF. The chain is built from TRBV20-1 and TRBJ2-2, with 11 positions matching TRBD2. With V trimmed by 1 base and J by 0 bases, 4 bases remained unmatched. Germline loops: CDR1 DFQATT, CDR2 SNEGSKA (reference sequence). This CDR3 contains 17 residues.

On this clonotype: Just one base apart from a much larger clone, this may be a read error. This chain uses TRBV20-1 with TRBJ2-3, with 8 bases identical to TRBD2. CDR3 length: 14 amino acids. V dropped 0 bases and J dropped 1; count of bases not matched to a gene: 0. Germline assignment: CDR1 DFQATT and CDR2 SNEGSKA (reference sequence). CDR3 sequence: CSAREAGGTDTQYF. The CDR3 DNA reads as TGCAGTGCTAGAGAAGCGGGAGGCACAGATACGCAGTATTTT.

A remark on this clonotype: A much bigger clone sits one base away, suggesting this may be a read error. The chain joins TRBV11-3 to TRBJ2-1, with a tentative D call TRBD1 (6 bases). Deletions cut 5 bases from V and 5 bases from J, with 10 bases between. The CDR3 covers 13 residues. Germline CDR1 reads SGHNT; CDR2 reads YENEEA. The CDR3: CASSPYRDNEQFF. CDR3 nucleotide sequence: TGTGCCAGCAGCCCGTACAGGGACAATGAGCAGTTCTTC.

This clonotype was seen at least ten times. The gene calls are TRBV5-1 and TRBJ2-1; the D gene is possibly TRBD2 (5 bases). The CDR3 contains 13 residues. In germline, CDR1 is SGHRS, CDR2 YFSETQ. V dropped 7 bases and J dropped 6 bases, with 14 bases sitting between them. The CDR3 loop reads CASGHDYLNEQFF. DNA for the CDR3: TGCGCCAGCGGGCATGACTACCTCAATGAGCAGTTCTTC.

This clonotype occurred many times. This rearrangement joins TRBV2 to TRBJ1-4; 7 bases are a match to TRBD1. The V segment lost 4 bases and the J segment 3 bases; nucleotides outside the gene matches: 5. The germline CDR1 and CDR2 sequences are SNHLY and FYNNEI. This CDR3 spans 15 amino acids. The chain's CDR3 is CASSGRGTANEKLFF. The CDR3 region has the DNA TGTGCCAGCAGTGGGAGGGGGACAGCTAATGAAAAACTGTTTTTT.

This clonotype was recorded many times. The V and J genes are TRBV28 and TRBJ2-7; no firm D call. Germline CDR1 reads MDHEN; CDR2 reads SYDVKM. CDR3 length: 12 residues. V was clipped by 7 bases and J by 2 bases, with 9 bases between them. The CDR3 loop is CASKPSAYEQYF. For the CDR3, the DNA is TGTGCCAGCAAACCATCAGCCTACGAGCAGTACTTC. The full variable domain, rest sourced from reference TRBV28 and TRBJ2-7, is DVKVTQSSRYLVKRTGEKVFLECVQDMDHENMFWYRQDPGLGLRLIYFSYDVKMKEKGDIPEGYSVSREKKERFSLILESASTNQTSMYLCASKPSAYEQYFGPGTRLTVT.

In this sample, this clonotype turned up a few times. In DNA, the CDR3 is TGTGCCAGCAGTTACACCCAGGGGGCCGGCCAGCCCCAGCATTTT. It yields the protein CASSYTQGAGQPQHF. V and J are TRBV6-2 or TRBV6-3 and TRBJ1-5; 8 bases are shared with TRBD1. In germline, CDR1 is MNHEY, CDR2 SVGEGT. With 2 bases clipped from V and 7 bases from J, the junction kept 7 bases outside the gene matches. This CDR3 region has 15 residues.

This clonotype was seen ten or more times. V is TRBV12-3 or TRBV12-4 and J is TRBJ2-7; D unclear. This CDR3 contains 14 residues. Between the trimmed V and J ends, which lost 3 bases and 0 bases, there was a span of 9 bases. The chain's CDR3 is CASSLVGRSYEQYF. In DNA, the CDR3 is TGTGCCAGCAGTTTGGTAGGTCGCTCCTACGAGCAGTACTTC.

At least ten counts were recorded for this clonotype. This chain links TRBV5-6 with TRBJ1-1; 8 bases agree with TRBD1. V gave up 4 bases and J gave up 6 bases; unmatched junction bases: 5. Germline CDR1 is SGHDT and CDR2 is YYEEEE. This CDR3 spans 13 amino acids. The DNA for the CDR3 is TGTGCCAGCAGCCGACAGGGGTTCCCTGAAGCTTTCTTT. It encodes CASSRQGFPEAFF.